A single sample gave rise to the 25 T cell receptor beta chains below, sequenced in a study of blood T cells in healthy people across ages. Next came a second PCR, run for about 6 to 12 cycles, which used a sample-barcoded 5' primer along with a J-beta primer mix. Via MiXCR, TCRdb re-called the 5' RACE reads, giving one row per CDR3 protein. The table records about 1.6 million distinct CDR3 sequences, 30% to 35% of them present only once. Sequenced material: blood. These receptors were collected from a woman aged 25-40 years in good health.

The CDR3 nucleotides are TGTGCCAGCAGCGTATGGGACAGCTCCTACGAGCAGTACTTC. It yields the protein CASSVWDSSYEQYF. The rearrangement uses TRBV9 and TRBJ2-7, with 7 bases lining up with TRBD1. CDR3 length equals 14 residues. The V segment lost 1 base and the J segment 0 bases; nucleotides outside the gene matches: 1. CDR1 and CDR2 (germline): SGDLS, YYNGEE.

About this clonotype: A much larger clone lies one base from this, so it may be a read error. CDR3 sequence reads: CASSFAGDANVQFF. CDR3 sequence (DNA): TGCGCCAGCAGCTTTGCGGGAGACGCCAATGTGCAGTTCTTC. This chain joins TRBV4-1 and TRBJ2-1, with 7 bases lining up with TRBD2. Germline CDR1 and CDR2: MGHRA and YSYEKL. This CDR3 spans 14 amino acids.

Of note for this clonotype: Without the conserved terminal phenylalanine or tryptophan, this CDR3 likely stems from a read error. V and J are TRBV5-1 and TRBJ2-3, with 9 bases that match TRBD2. The germline V gene encodes CDR1 SGHRS and CDR2 YFSETQ. V lost 2 bases, J lost 6 bases, and 16 bases stayed unmatched. The CDR3 covers 18 residues. CDR3 sequence (DNA): TGCGCCAGCAGCTTCTCGGGGACTAGCAGGAGGACTAGGGATACGCAGTATTGT. It yields the protein CASSFSGTSRRTRDTQYC.

This clonotype was recorded a few times. The V call is TRBV4-1, the J call TRBJ1-1; unclear D gene. Germline assignment: CDR1 MGHRA and CDR2 YSYEKL. CDR3 size: 11 residues. V dropped 7 bases and J dropped 11 bases, with 14 bases sitting between them. CDR3: CASTLSSLAFF. CDR3 nucleotides: TGCGCCAGCACCCTGAGCAGTCTTGCTTTCTTT.

The chain has TRBV20-1 and TRBJ2-5; TRBD2 aligns across 10 bases. The CDR3 sequence is 14 residues long. Trimming cost V 6 bases and J 4 bases; bases outside gene matches: 8. Germline V gives CDR1 DFQATT, CDR2 SNEGSKA (reference sequence). The DNA of the CDR3 is TGCAGTGCCGTAGCGGGGGGCACCGGAGAGACCCAGTACTTC. Protein product: CSAVAGGTGETQYF.

This clonotype was seen a handful of times. The gene calls are TRBV12-3 or TRBV12-4 and TRBJ2-2; 8 nucleotides agree with TRBD1. The CDR3 contains 16 residues. The V gene end was trimmed by 5 bases and the J gene end by 1 base; junction bases not matched to a gene: 6. The CDR3 sequence is CASSQGQAVNTGELFF. CDR3 sequence (DNA): TGTGCCAGCAGTCAGGGACAGGCCGTGAACACCGGGGAGCTGTTTTTT.

The chain is built from TRBV27 and TRBJ2-1; 15 nucleotides match TRBD2. This CDR3 is built from 15 residues. V lost 6 bases and J lost 8; bases outside the gene matches: 5. Looked up from germline, CDR1 is MNHEY and CDR2 is SMNVEV (reference sequence). CDR3 DNA: TGTGCCAGCAGAGGACTAGCGGGGGGGCTTTATGAGCAGTTCTTC. Translation gives CASRGLAGGLYEQFF.

This rearrangement joins TRBV11-2 to TRBJ1-4, with D unclear. Germline lookup yields CDR1 SGHAT and CDR2 FQNNGV. The germline V and J ends were trimmed by 4 bases and 5 bases, with 14 bases remaining between them. The CDR3 loop spans 15 amino acids. CDR3 DNA sequence: TGTGCCAGCAGCTCCCCTCGATTCCTGAATGAAAAACTGTTTTTT. Its protein product is CASSSPRFLNEKLFF. The whole variable domain, remainder taken from reference TRBV11-2 and TRBJ1-4, is EAGVAQSPRYKIIEKRQSVAFWCNPISGHATLYWYQQILGQGPKLLIQFQNNGVVDDSQLPKDRFSAERLKGVDSTLKIQPAKLEDSAVYLCASSSPRFLNEKLFFGSGTQLSVL.

This clonotype has only a few counts. The chain combines TRBV7-3 with TRBJ2-1; TRBD2 matches 8 bases. Germline V gene lookup returns CDR1 SGHTA and CDR2 FQGTGA. V lost 5 bases to trimming and J lost 10 bases; unmatched junction nucleotides: 16. The CDR3 has 16 amino acids. CDR3: CASSKYSGGFTSEQFF. CDR3 nucleotides: TGTGCCAGCAGCAAATACTCGGGGGGGTTTACCTCGGAGCAGTTCTTC.

The chain employs TRBV20-1 and TRBJ1-3, with 8 bases aligning to TRBD1. The CDR3 extends over 13 amino acids. V gave up 5 bases and J gave up 4 bases; unmatched junction bases: 4. Germline V CDR1 and CDR2: DFQATT, SNEGSKA (reference sequence). CDR3 sequence (DNA): TGCAGTGCTCGGACAGGGCTCGGAAACACCATATATTTT. It specifies CSARTGLGNTIYF.

A word on this clonotype: A read error may be the cause here, since a much bigger clone is one base away. This chain links TRBV29-1 with TRBJ2-1; TRBD2 aligns across 7 bases. V was pared by 2 bases and J by 7 bases, with 11 bases of the junction left unmatched. CDR1 is SQVTM, CDR2 ANQGSEA, per germline. CDR3 size: 15 residues. The CDR3 nucleotides are TGCAGCGTTGAACTTAGGCTAGCGGAGGTAAATGAGCAGTTCTTC. It codes for CSVELRLAEVNEQFF.

This clonotype came up a few times. V usage is TRBV12-3 or TRBV12-4 and J usage is TRBJ1-1; D ambiguous. The CDR3 is 13 amino acids. V lost 6 bases and J lost 4, with 12 bases in between. The CDR3 sequence is CASRGTAPTEAFF. CDR3 coding DNA: TGTGCCAGCAGAGGCACAGCCCCCACTGAAGCTTTCTTT.

In this sample, this clonotype turned up a few times. V and J are TRBV18 and TRBJ1-2; no clear D gene. Trimming stripped 2 bases from V and 8 bases from J, with 12 bases between. This CDR3 region has 13 residues. Germline V gene data show CDR1 as KGHSH and CDR2 as LQKENI. CDR3 amino acids: CASSPNGDWGYTF. The CDR3 region has the DNA TGTGCCAGCTCACCAAACGGGGATTGGGGCTACACCTTC.

This rearrangement joins TRBV7-6 to TRBJ1-6; D unresolved. The V end was cut by 5 bases, the J end by 10 bases, with 21 bases between. Germline V lookup: CDR1 SGHVS, CDR2 FNYEAQ. The CDR3 contains 16 residues. CDR3 sequence (DNA): TGTGCCAGCAGCCCCCGGGCCGGGAGTGGGAAGTCACCCCTCCACTTT. Translated, it gives CASSPRAGSGKSPLHF. Drawing the rest from reference TRBV7-6 and TRBJ1-6, the complete variable domain is GAGVSQSPRYKVTKRGQDVALRCDPISGHVSLYWYRQALGQGPEFLTYFNYEAQQDKSGLPNDRFSAERPEGSISTLTIQRTEQRDSAMYRCASSPRAGSGKSPLHFGNGTRLTVT.

The sample holds a few counts of this clonotype. CDR3 DNA sequence: TGTGCCACCAGCAGAGATTTGACTAGCGGGGCCCAAGAGACCCAGTACTTC. Amino acid sequence: CATSRDLTSGAQETQYF. The chain combines TRBV15 with TRBJ2-5, with TRBD2 identical over 11 bases. Per the germline V gene, CDR1 is LNHNV and CDR2 is YYDKDF (reference sequence). J lost 1 base, V lost 0 bases, and 4 bases had no gene match. There are 17 residues in the CDR3.

The CDR3 loop is CASSTRLGGGRTDTQYF. The CDR3, as DNA: TGTGCCAGCTCGACAAGGCTCGGCGGAGGGAGAACAGATACGCAGTATTTT. J is TRBJ2-3 and V is TRBV18, with D tentatively TRBD2 (6 bases). The CDR3 sequence is 17 residues long. Germline V CDR1 and CDR2: KGHSH, LQKENI. The V and J ends lost 6 bases and 3 bases respectively, with 22 bases between them.

There are a few counts of this clonotype. The chain carries TRBV3-1 and TRBJ1-4; weak D call: TRBD1 (6 bases). Germline V gene lookup returns CDR1 LGHDT and CDR2 YNNKEL (reference sequence). This CDR3 spans 13 amino acids. V was shortened by 2 bases and J by 8 bases, with 9 bases between the two germline ends. Here the CDR3 DNA reads TGTGCCAGCAGCCAACGTGGGACAGAAAAACTGTTTTTT. It is translated as CASSQRGTEKLFF.

This clonotype was detected only a few times. The rearrangement joins TRBV5-1 to TRBJ2-1; tentatively, D is TRBD2 (6 bases). Trimming cost V 3 bases and J 2 bases, with 15 bases left between them. Per the germline V gene, CDR1 is SGHRS and CDR2 is YFSETQ. The CDR3 consists of 16 residues. This CDR3 reads CASSWGDRGTYNEQFF. CDR3 sequence (DNA): TGCGCCAGCAGCTGGGGGGACCGGGGCACCTACAATGAGCAGTTCTTC.

This chain connects TRBV28 to TRBJ1-5; D is ambiguous. Germline V gene sequence: CDR1 MDHEN, CDR2 SYDVKM. This CDR3 contains 14 residues. Trimming shortened V by 3 bases and J by 0 bases, and 6 bases separated the two germline ends. The CDR3 sequence: CASSFRASNQPQHF. CDR3 nucleotides: TGTGCCAGCAGTTTTAGGGCTAGCAATCAGCCCCAGCATTTT.

The chain recombines TRBV20-1 with TRBJ2-7, with D possibly TRBD1 on 7 matching bases. Trimming removed 5 bases at V and 9 bases at J, with 29 bases between. CDR3 length: 16 amino acids. Germline V gene data show CDR1 as DFQATT and CDR2 as SNEGSKA (reference sequence). The CDR3: CSAELGTALPSAGQYF. CDR3 sequence (DNA): TGCAGTGCTGAGCTCGGGACAGCCTTACCTAGCGCGGGGCAGTACTTC.

This chain connects TRBV3-1 to TRBJ2-1; 14 bases are shared with TRBD2. The CDR3 extends over 16 amino acids. CDR1 is LGHDT and CDR2 is YNNKEL in the germline V gene (reference sequence). After removal of 5 bases from V and 9 bases from J, the junction contained 9 bases not matched to a gene. CDR3 amino acids: CASSGRTSGGTSEQFF. CDR3 coding DNA: TGTGCCAGCAGCGGAAGGACTAGCGGGGGGACTAGTGAGCAGTTCTTC.

This clonotype has more than one count but fewer than ten. The chain is built from TRBV29-1 and TRBJ2-1, with TRBD2 matching 7 bases. The CDR3 consists of 16 residues. The J segment lost 4 bases and the V segment lost 1 base, leaving 10 bases of the junction unmatched. Germline CDR1 reads SQVTM; CDR2 reads ANQGSEA. The CDR3, as DNA: TGCAGCGTTGAAGGCAGTCTAGCGGCTGATTACAATGAGCAGTTCTTC. Its translation is CSVEGSLAADYNEQFF.

This clonotype was seen once. V and J are TRBV5-1 and TRBJ2-5, with D possibly TRBD2 on 5 matching bases. The V end lost 3 bases, the J end lost 7 bases, and 16 bases lay between the germline ends. The germline CDR1 and CDR2 sequences are SGHRS and YFSETQ. The CDR3 has 14 amino acids. CDR3 residues: CASSSLNYEGTQYF. CDR3 nucleotide sequence: TGCGCCAGCAGCTCATTGAATTACGAGGGGACCCAGTACTTC.

The chain is built from TRBV30 and TRBJ1-5, with 9 bases fitting TRBD1. CDR1 GTSNPN and CDR2 SVGIG come from the germline V gene (reference sequence). The V segment lost 2 bases and the J segment 4 bases; nucleotides outside the gene matches: 3. This CDR3 is built from 14 residues. CDR3 residues: CAWSYGTGNQPQHF. Written as DNA, the CDR3 is TGTGCCTGGAGTTACGGGACAGGGAATCAGCCCCAGCATTTT.

The rearrangement joins TRBV13 to TRBJ2-5; maybe TRBD1 (6 bases). With the DNA end fitting TRBJ2-7 better, the J assignment may be wrong. The CDR3 extends over 16 amino acids. CDR1 and CDR2 from the germline V gene are PRHDT and FYEKMQ (reference sequence). CDR3 in amino acids: CASSNQGGRSSNEQYF. In DNA form, the CDR3 reads TGTGCCAGCAGCAACCAAGGGGGACGTTCATCCAACGAGCAGTACTTC.